This TCR beta chain was identified during a study of shared clonotypes between healthy human individuals. Study results and limitations: Blood was the sole source, and tissue repertoires probably differ. Some clonotypes were shared by all four sorted-subset donors, while others were not shared. The non-shared ones had lower generation probabilities than the shared ones. The low donor count limited represented genetic and exposure-history diversity.

Germline V CDR1 and CDR2: MDHEN, SYDVKM. The CDR3 runs to 13 residues. V lost 6 bases, J lost 5 bases, and 14 bases lay in between. Method: immunoSEQ multiplex PCR; TCRdb's copy keeps in-frame clones and lacks some. The sample includes some 2,500,000 clones, roughly 90% of them seen just once. As for this clone: Its target is unknown.

This sequence was found in a man younger than 35 in good health. Some clones in this sample may be carry-over from other donors' samples. Sequenced: naive CD4+ T cells from PBMCs. This sample's subset: CD45RA+ positively selected. This chain joins TRBV28 and TRBJ2-7; D not resolved. The CDR3 DNA reads TGTGCCAGCAGCACCTACACTGCCGACGAGCAGTACTTC. Encoded protein: CASSTYTADEQYF.